The 10 T cell receptor beta chains below all came from one sample that was sequenced in a study of T-cell memory formation after mild COVID-19 (dated by TCRdb to about 2021). Library prep was done by 5' RACE. Instrument on record: Illumina NovaSeq 6000. Using fastp at Q25 and MiXCR, TCRdb reprocessed the public reads and kept productive beta chains. One record per CDR3 amino acid sequence lists the most common genes and DNA. In all, the sample holds about 340,000 distinct CDR3 sequences, and more than 15% of those were seen once. The ten largest clonotypes hold around 20% of the sample. The sample taken for sequencing was PBMCs or a T cell subset sorted from them (not recorded which). The receptors originated from a young man who had mild COVID-19 (a few samples of this study predate the infection). The sample titles of this study are shuffled in the database, so cell type and time point are left out; the donor was told from shared clones.

This clonotype has only a few counts. This sequence joins TRBV7-9 and TRBJ1-2; the D gene is possibly TRBD1 (6 bases). This CDR3 is 12 amino acids long. CDR1 and CDR2 (germline): SEHNR, FQNEAQ (reference sequence). V was trimmed by 11 bases and J by 6 bases, leaving 16 bases between them. CDR3 region: CAGSQGQNGYTF. CDR3 DNA sequence: TGTGCCGGGTCTCAGGGGCAGAATGGCTACACCTTC.

CDR3 loop: CASSAGTRSGGYTF. The CDR3, as DNA: TGTGCCAGCAGCGCAGGGACCCGGAGCGGTGGCTACACCTTC. The V gene is TRBV9, the J gene TRBJ1-2, with D possibly being TRBD1 (5 bases). The CDR3 length is 14 residues. CDR1 SGDLS and CDR2 YYNGEE come from the germline V gene. V was clipped by 3 bases and J by 7 bases, with 16 bases between them.

The sample holds many counts of this clonotype. V usage is TRBV5-1 and J usage is TRBJ1-6; D is perhaps TRBD1 (6 bases). V lost 3 bases and J 0 bases, leaving 13 bases between the germline ends. CDR3 length equals 17 residues. CDR1 and CDR2 (germline): SGHRS, YFSETQ. This CDR3 is CASSSQGPSSYNSPLHF. CDR3 DNA sequence: TGCGCCAGCAGCTCACAGGGACCCAGCTCCTATAATTCACCCCTCCACTTT. The whole variable domain, remainder taken from reference TRBV5-1 and TRBJ1-6, is KAGVTQTPRYLIKTRGQQVTLSCSPISGHRSVSWYQQTPGQGLQFLFEYFSETQRNKGNFPGRFSGRQFSNSRSEMNVSTLELGDSALYLCASSSQGPSSYNSPLHFGNGTRLTVT.

The V and J genes are TRBV12-3 or TRBV12-4 and TRBJ1-2, with TRBD1 matching over 9 bases. The CDR3 length is 16 residues. Trimming at V came to 6 bases and at J to 4 bases, leaving 12 bases not matched to a gene. The CDR3 is CASRPHTGQGSYGYTF. As DNA, the CDR3 is TGTGCCAGCAGACCTCATACTGGACAGGGGAGCTATGGCTACACCTTC.

This chain joins TRBV4-1 and TRBJ1-5, with 8 bases fitting TRBD1. Germline values: CDR1 MGHRA, CDR2 YSYEKL. The V and J ends lost 0 bases and 5 bases, in that order; junction bases with no gene match: 6. The CDR3 runs 16 residues. The CDR3 spells CASSQETGQGDQPQHF. CDR3 sequence (DNA): TGCGCCAGCAGCCAAGAGACTGGACAGGGAGATCAGCCCCAGCATTTT.

This clonotype was seen a handful of times. The chain combines TRBV9 with TRBJ2-5; TRBD2 is a possible D gene (5 bases). Germline V CDR1 and CDR2: SGDLS, YYNGEE. This CDR3 is 13 amino acids long. V lost 3 bases and J 5 bases, leaving 11 bases between the germline ends. In DNA, the CDR3 is TGTGCCAGCAGCGCCCACGGGGTCGAGACCCAGTACTTC. Translated: CASSAHGVETQYF.

The chain couples TRBV24-1 to TRBJ1-1, with 7 bases fitting TRBD1. V trimming: 8 bases; J trimming: 1 base; junction bases outside the gene matches: 15. Germline CDR1 is KGHDR and CDR2 is SFDVKD. CDR3 length: 17 amino acids. CDR3 sequence: CATTRAAQGRENTEAFF. CDR3 DNA sequence: TGTGCCACCACCCGGGCGGCACAGGGGCGGGAGAACACTGAAGCTTTCTTT.

The chain combines TRBV6-5 with TRBJ2-5; the match to TRBD2 covers 8 bases. From germline, CDR1 is MNHEY and CDR2 SVGAGI. The CDR3 extends over 17 amino acids. With 0 bases clipped from V and 1 base from J, the junction kept 7 bases outside the gene matches. CDR3 nucleotide sequence: TGTGCCAGCAGTTACTCGAATCAGCGGGGGCTCCAAGAGACCCAGTACTTC. This translates into CASSYSNQRGLQETQYF.

This clonotype was detected many times. J is TRBJ1-2 and V is TRBV5-1; D gene ambiguous. The CDR3 loop spans 15 amino acids. The V and J ends lost 0 bases and 5 bases respectively, with 14 bases between them. Germline V gene sequence: CDR1 SGHRS, CDR2 YFSETQ. The CDR3 region has the DNA TGCGCCAGCAGCTTGGAACTCGGAATAGGGTATGGCTACACCTTC. Translation gives CASSLELGIGYGYTF.

The chain recombines TRBV7-9 with TRBJ2-3, with D possibly matching TRBD2 (5 bases). The germline CDR1 and CDR2 sequences are SEHNR and FQNEAQ (reference sequence). The CDR3 contains 12 residues. The V end was cut by 3 bases, the J end by 7 bases, with 8 bases between. Here the CDR3 reads CASSLDFYTQYF. The CDR3, as DNA: TGTGCCAGCAGCTTGGACTTTTATACGCAGTATTTT.